The T cell receptor beta chain described here comes from a study of beta chain features in type 1 diabetes. This clone has only a few counts. It was via CD45RO/CCR7/CD25/CD127/CD95/CD27 that CD4+ naive, central memory, regulatory and stem cell-like memory cells were sorted. The entirety of the isolated RNA underwent reverse transcription, so expressed TCRB transcripts were sequenced. Clones were read by immunoSEQ multiplex PCR, and TCRdb kept only the in-frame ones, dropping some. This table holds roughly 330,000 clones, 8% to 13% found once. Input material: naive CD4+ T cells from blood. This receptor was identified in a woman in her twenties or thirties in good health.

The CDR3 here is CASSGVGQGSNEQFF. DNA for the CDR3: TGTGCCAGCAGCGGGGTTGGACAGGGTAGCAATGAGCAGTTCTTC. The chain couples TRBV9 to TRBJ2-1; 8 positions agree with TRBD1. This CDR3 is built from 15 residues. The ends lost 3 bases at V and 6 bases at J; junction bases unmatched: 8. CDR1 is SGDLS and CDR2 is YYNGEE in the germline V gene.